This is a list of T cell receptor beta chains from one sample in a study of beta chain features in type 1 diabetes. Assay used: immunoSEQ multiplex PCR; TCRdb lists only in-frame clones, some missing. The data show about 360,000 clones, around 12% seen once. The sample comprised naive CD4+ T cells from blood. Every receptor here comes from a man between 18 and 29 years old in good health. Both conserved end residues are part of each CDR3. A D gene is named only where the DNA matches it firmly. Clone size is shown for a subset of rows, as once, few, many or a class of expanded clone.

clone_size cdr3_length d_call j_call v_call cdr3_nt cdr3_aa
few 15 TRBD2 TRBJ2-1 TRBV28 TGTGCCAGCTGCTATCTAGCGGGAGTTCCCAATGAGCAGTTCTTC CASCYLAGVPNEQFF
few 14 . TRBJ1-3 TRBV15 TGTGCCACCAGCTTTGGACGGGAAGGAGGCACCATATATTTT CATSFGREGGTIYF
few 16 TRBD2 TRBJ2-1 TRBV10-3 TGTGCCATCAGTCCTTCTACTAGCGGGAGAGGAAATGAGCAGTTCTTC CAISPSTSGRGNEQFF
few 11 . TRBJ1-2 TRBV5-4 TGTGCCAGCAGCAGGGAGGAAGGCTACACCTTC CASSREEGYTF
few 16 TRBD1 TRBJ2-3 TRBV9 TGTGCCAGCAGCGCCCAAACAGGGGATGGCACAGATACGCAGTATTTT CASSAQTGDGTDTQYF
. 14 TRBD1 TRBJ2-5 TRBV27 TGTGCCAGCAGTGTCAACAGGGGGCAAGAGACCCAGTACTTC CASSVNRGQETQYF
. 17 . TRBJ2-7 TRBV7-2 TGTGCCAGCAGCCCGCCCCGTCGGGGTGGAATATCGAGGGAGCAGTACTTC CASSPPRRGGISREQYF
. 15 . TRBJ2-1 TRBV23-1 TGCGCCAACCGCATCCGCCCAAGAACGGTCAATGAGCAGTTCTTC CANRIRPRTVNEQFF
few 15 . TRBJ1-5 TRBV6-4 TGTGCCAGCAGTGACTCGCGCAGGGTGCGTCAGCCCCAGCATTTT CASSDSRRVRQPQHF
few 18 . TRBJ2-6 TRBV18 TGTGCCAGCTCACCACTGTCCAGGGCCCCCTCTGGGGCCAACGTCCTGACTTTC CASSPLSRAPSGANVLTF
. 16 TRBD2 TRBJ2-2 TRBV7-2 TGTGCCAGCAGGCAACCGGGACTAGCGGGAGGCGGGGAGCTGTTTTTT CASRQPGLAGGGELFF
. 15 TRBD1 TRBJ1-2 TRBV5-6 TGTGCCAGCAGCCTGACCGGGACAGGGGGATATGGCTACACCTTC CASSLTGTGGYGYTF
. 13 . TRBJ1-3 TRBV30 TGTGCCTGGAGTGTAAGCGGGGGAAACACCATATATTTT CAWSVSGGNTIYF
. 15 TRBD2 TRBJ2-7 TRBV9 TGTGCCAGCAGCCCCAGCGGGGAGTCCCTACGTGAGCAGTACTTC CASSPSGESLREQYF
few 13 TRBD1 TRBJ1-2 TRBV30 TGTGCCTGGGGACAGGGGCGCAGCTATGGCTACACCTTC CAWGQGRSYGYTF
. 14 TRBD2 TRBJ2-5 TRBV5-1 TGCGCCAGCAGCTTGGTGTCTAGCGGAGAGACCCAGTACTTC CASSLVSSGETQYF
. 16 TRBD1 TRBJ2-5 TRBV19 TGTGCCAGTAGTCCCGGACAGGTGCCGTACCAAGAGACCCAGTACTTC CASSPGQVPYQETQYF
. 15 TRBD1 TRBJ1-2 TRBV6-1 TGTGCCAGCAAAGATTTCCGGGACAGCAACTATGGCTACACCTTC CASKDFRDSNYGYTF
few 14 . TRBJ2-3 TRBV5-1 TGCGCCAGCAGCTTCGGGGGAGCGAGAGATACGCAGTATTTT CASSFGGARDTQYF
few 17 TRBD1 TRBJ1-5 TRBV28 TGTGCCAGCAGTTTCCCCGGGACAGGGATCAGCAATCAGCCCCAGCATTTT CASSFPGTGISNQPQHF
few 15 . TRBJ1-5 TRBV30 TGTGCCTGGAGTTTCCAGACCGGGGTCGGGCAGCCCCAGCATTTT CAWSFQTGVGQPQHF
. 14 . TRBJ2-7 TRBV30 TGTGCCTGGAGTGCCCTCCTCGGAGTTTACGAGCAGTACTTC CAWSALLGVYEQYF
few 15 TRBD1 TRBJ2-7 TRBV5-5 TGTGCCAGCAGCATCCGGGACAGGGGGCTTGACGAGCAGTACTTC CASSIRDRGLDEQYF
. 13 . TRBJ1-2 TRBV4-3 TGCGCCAGCTCCGCGGAGGAGCCACGGGGCTACACCTTC CASSAEEPRGYTF
. 15 TRBD1 TRBJ2-3 TRBV5-1 TGCGCCAGCAGCTTGGGAGGGGGCAGGGCAGATACGCAGTATTTT CASSLGGGRADTQYF
. 16 TRBD2 TRBJ2-5 TRBV9 TGTGCCAGCAGCGTAGGCCAGCGGGAGTCGTGGGAGACCCAGTACTTC CASSVGQRESWETQYF
. 19 TRBD1 TRBJ2-1 TRBV4-2 TGTGCCAGCACCCGACTCCGGACAGGCTTCCCTCGGGAATACAATGAGCAGTTCTTC CASTRLRTGFPREYNEQFF
few 14 TRBD1 TRBJ2-1 TRBV6-6 TGTGCCAGCAGCCGCCCCGGGACAGAAAATGAGCAGTTCTTC CASSRPGTENEQFF
. 16 TRBD1 TRBJ2-2 TRBV5-4 TGTGCCAGCAGCTTAGACGGGACAGGGGGCTCCGGGGAGCTGTTTTTT CASSLDGTGGSGELFF
few 15 TRBD1 TRBJ1-2 TRBV29-1 TGCAGCGCAACTCCGGGACAGGGGTTATGGTATGGCTACACCTTC CSATPGQGLWYGYTF
. 15 . TRBJ1-1 TRBV28 TGTGCCAGCAGCCTGGGGGGGGTGATGAACACTGAAGCTTTCTTT CASSLGGVMNTEAFF
. 19 TRBD2 TRBJ2-4 TRBV28 TGTGCCAGCAGTTTTAGATTTCGGGGACTAGCGGGAGGGCCGAACATTCAGTACTTC CASSFRFRGLAGGPNIQYF
few 15 TRBD2 TRBJ2-2 TRBV7-3 TGTGCCAGCAGCCCGCGGGGACTAGCAGCCGGGGAGCTGTTTTTT CASSPRGLAAGELFF
. 14 TRBD1 TRBJ1-2 TRBV19 TGTGCCAGTAGTCCGAGAGACAGGGACTATGGCTACACCTTC CASSPRDRDYGYTF
. 15 . TRBJ2-6 TRBV5-6 TGTGCCAGCAGCTCGGACAAATCTGGGGCCAACGTCCTGACTTTC CASSSDKSGANVLTF
. 12 . TRBJ2-2 TRBV11-2 TGTGCCAGCAGCTTAGTTCCCGGGGAGCTGTTTTTT CASSLVPGELFF
few 14 . TRBJ2-6 TRBV7-3 TGTGCCAGCAGCTTATCATTTGGGGCCAACGTCCTGACTTTC CASSLSFGANVLTF
few 13 . TRBJ2-1 TRBV18 TGTGCCAGCTCACCAGAAAGGCAGGTTGAGCAGTTCTTC CASSPERQVEQFF
. 10 . TRBJ2-7 TRBV20-1 TGCAGTGCTAGTTATGAGGGGCAGTACTTC CSASYEGQYF